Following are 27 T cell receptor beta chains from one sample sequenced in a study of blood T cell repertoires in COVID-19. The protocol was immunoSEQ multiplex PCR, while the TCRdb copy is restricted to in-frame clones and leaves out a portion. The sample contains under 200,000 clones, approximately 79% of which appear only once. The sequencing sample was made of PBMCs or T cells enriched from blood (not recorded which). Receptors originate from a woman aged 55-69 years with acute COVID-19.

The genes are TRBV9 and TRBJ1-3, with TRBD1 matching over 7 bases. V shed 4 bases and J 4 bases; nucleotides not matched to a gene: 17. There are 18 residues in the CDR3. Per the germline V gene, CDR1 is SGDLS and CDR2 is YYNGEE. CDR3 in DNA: TGTGCCAGCAGCCCTCGACAGGGTATCCCCTTGGGGGGAAACACCATATATTTT. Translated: CASSPRQGIPLGGNTIYF.

This CDR3 is CASRPSREGEKLFF. The CDR3 coding sequence is TGTGCCAGCAGACCCTCCCGGGAAGGAGAAAAACTGTTTTTT. V is TRBV6-5 and J is TRBJ1-4; D call uncertain. The V gene's germline CDR1 is MNHEY and CDR2 SVGAGI. V lost 6 bases, J lost 8 bases, and 16 bases lay in between. This CDR3 comprises 14 residues.

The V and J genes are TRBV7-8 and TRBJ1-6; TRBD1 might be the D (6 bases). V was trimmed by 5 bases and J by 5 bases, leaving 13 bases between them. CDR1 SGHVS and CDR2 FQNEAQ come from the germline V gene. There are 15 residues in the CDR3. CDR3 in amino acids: CASSPNGQNNSPLHF. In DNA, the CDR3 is TGTGCCAGCAGCCCCAACGGACAGAATAATTCACCCCTCCACTTT.

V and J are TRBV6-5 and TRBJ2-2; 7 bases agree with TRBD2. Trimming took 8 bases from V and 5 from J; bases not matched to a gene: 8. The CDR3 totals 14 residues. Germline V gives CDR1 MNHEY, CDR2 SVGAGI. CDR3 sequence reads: CASLTGTTTGELFF. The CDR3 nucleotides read TGTGCCAGCCTAACCGGGACTACTACCGGGGAGCTGTTTTTT.

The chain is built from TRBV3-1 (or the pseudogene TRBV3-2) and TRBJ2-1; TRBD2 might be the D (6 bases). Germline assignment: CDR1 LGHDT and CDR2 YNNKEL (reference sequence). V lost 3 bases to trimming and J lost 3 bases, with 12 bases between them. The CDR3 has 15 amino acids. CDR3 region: CASSQGLSNYNEQFF. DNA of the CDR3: TGTGCCAGCAGCCAGGGACTTTCAAACTACAATGAGCAGTTCTTC.

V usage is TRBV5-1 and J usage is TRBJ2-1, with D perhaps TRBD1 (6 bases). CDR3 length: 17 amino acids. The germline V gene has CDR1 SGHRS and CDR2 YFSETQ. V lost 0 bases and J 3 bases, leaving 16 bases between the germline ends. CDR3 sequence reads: CASSLGRGQNNYNEQFF. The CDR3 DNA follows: TGCGCCAGCAGCTTGGGACGCGGACAGAACAACTACAATGAGCAGTTCTTC.

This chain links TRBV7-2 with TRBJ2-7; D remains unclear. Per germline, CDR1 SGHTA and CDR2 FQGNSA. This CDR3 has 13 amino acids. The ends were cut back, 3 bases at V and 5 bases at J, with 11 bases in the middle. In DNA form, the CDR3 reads TGTGCCAGCAGCTTGGTGGCTCTCAACGAGCAGTACTTC. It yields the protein CASSLVALNEQYF.

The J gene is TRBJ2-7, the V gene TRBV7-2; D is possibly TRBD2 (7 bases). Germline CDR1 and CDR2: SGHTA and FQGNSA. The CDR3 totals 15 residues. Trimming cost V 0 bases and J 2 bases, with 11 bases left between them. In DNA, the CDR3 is TGTGCCAGCAGCTTAGCGGGGGGGGGCGCCTACGAGCAGTACTTC. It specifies CASSLAGGGAYEQYF.

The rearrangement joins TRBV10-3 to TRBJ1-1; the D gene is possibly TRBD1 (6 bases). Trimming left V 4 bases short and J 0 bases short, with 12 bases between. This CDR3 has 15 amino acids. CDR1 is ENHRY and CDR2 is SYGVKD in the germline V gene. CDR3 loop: CAISVDRTMNTEAFF. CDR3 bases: TGTGCCATCAGTGTCGACAGGACCATGAACACTGAAGCTTTCTTT.

CDR3 amino acids: CASSYRTSGSFGEQFF. The CDR3 DNA reads TGTGCCAGCAGTTACAGGACTAGCGGCAGCTTCGGTGAGCAGTTCTTC. The chain links TRBV6-5 to TRBJ2-1; TRBD2 matches 10 bases. CDR1 and CDR2 from the germline V gene are MNHEY and SVGAGI. The V gene end was trimmed by 2 bases and the J gene end by 9 bases; junction bases not matched to a gene: 10. This CDR3 region has 16 residues.

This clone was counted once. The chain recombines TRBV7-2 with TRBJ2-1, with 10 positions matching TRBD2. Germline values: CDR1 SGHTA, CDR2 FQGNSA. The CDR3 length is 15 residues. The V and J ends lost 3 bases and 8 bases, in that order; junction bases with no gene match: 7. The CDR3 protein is CASSLSGGAIYEQFF. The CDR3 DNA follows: TGTGCCAGCAGCTTGAGCGGGGGGGCTATCTATGAGCAGTTCTTC.

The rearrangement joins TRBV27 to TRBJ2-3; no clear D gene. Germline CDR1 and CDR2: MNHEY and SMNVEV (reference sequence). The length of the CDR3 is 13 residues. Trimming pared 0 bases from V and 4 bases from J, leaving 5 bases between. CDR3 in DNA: TGTGCCAGCAGTTTATCCCCCTCAGATACGCAGTATTTT. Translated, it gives CASSLSPSDTQYF.

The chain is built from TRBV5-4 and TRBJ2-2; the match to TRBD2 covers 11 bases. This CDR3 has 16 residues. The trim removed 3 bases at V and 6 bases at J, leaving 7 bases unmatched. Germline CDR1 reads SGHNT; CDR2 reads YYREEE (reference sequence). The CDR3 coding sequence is TGTGCCAGCAGCTGGGCGACTAGCGGGAAACCCGGGGAGCTGTTTTTT. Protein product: CASSWATSGKPGELFF.

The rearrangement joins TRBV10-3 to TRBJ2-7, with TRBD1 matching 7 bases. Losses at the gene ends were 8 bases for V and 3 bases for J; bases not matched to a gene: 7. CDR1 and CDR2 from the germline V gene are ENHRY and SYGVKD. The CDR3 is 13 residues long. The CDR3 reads CAISGQDHYEQYF. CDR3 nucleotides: TGTGCCATCTCAGGACAGGACCACTACGAGCAGTACTTC.

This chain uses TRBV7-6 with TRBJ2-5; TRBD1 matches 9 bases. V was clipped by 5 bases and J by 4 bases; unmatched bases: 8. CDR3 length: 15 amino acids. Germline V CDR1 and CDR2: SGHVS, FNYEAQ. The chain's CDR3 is CASSLLQGASETQYF. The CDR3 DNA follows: TGTGCCAGCAGCCTCTTACAGGGGGCATCAGAGACCCAGTACTTC.

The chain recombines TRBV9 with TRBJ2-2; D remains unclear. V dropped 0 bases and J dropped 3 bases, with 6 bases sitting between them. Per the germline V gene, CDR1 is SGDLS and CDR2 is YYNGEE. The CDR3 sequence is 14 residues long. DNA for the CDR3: TGTGCCAGCAGCGTAGACGGTGACACCGGGGAGCTGTTTTTT. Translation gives CASSVDGDTGELFF.

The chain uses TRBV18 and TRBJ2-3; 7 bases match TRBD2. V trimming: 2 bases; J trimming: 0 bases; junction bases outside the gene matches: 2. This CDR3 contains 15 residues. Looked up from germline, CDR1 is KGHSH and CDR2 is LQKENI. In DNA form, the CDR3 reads TGTGCCAGCTCACCAAATAGCGGGAGCACAGATACGCAGTATTTT. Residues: CASSPNSGSTDTQYF.

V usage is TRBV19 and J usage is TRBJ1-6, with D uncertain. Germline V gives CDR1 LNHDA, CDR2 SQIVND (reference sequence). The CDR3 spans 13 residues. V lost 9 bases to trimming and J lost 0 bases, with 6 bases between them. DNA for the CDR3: TGTGCCAGCGGGATCTCCTATAATTCACCCCTCCACTTT. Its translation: CASGISYNSPLHF.

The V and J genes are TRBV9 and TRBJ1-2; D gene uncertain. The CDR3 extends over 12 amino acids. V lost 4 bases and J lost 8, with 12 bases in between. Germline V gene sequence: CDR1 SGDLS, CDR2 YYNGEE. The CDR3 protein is CASSSQALGYTF. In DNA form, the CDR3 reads TGTGCCAGCAGCTCCCAAGCATTAGGCTACACCTTC.

The CDR3 region has the DNA TGTGCCAGCAGTTCAGGACAGGGCTACGAGCAGTACTTC. Its translation is CASSSGQGYEQYF. V is TRBV27 and J is TRBJ2-7; the match to TRBD1 covers 8 bases. The CDR3 is 13 residues long. Germline V gene sequence: CDR1 MNHEY, CDR2 SMNVEV (reference sequence). The V gene end was trimmed by 4 bases and the J gene end by 3 bases; junction bases not matched to a gene: 2.

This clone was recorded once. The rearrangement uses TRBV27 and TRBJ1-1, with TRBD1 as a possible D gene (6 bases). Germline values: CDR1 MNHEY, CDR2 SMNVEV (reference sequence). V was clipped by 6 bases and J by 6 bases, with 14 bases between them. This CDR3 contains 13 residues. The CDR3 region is CASRTLDRSEAFF. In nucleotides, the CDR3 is TGTGCCAGCAGGACTCTCGACAGGTCTGAAGCTTTCTTT.

Here the CDR3 reads CASSLTGAFYGYTF. In DNA form, the CDR3 reads TGTGCCAGCAGCTTGACAGGTGCCTTCTATGGCTACACCTTC. This chain links TRBV5-5 with TRBJ1-2; possibly TRBD1 for D (5 bases). CDR1 is SGHKS, CDR2 YYEKEE, per germline (reference sequence). This CDR3 is built from 14 residues. Trimming pared 1 base from V and 4 bases from J, leaving 11 bases between.

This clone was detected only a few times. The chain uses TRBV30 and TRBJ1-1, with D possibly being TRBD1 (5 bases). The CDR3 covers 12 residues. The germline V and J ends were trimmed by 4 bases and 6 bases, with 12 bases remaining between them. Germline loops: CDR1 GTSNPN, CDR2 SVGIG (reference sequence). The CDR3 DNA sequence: TGTGCCTGGAATGTAAGGGGATCTGAAGCTTTCTTT. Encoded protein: CAWNVRGSEAFF.

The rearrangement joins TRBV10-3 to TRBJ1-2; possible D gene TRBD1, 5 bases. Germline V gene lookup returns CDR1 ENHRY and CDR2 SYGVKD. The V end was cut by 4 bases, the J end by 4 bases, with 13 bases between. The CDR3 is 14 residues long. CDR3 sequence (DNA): TGTGCCATCAGTGTAGTAACAGGAACCTATGGCTACACCTTC. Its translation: CAISVVTGTYGYTF.

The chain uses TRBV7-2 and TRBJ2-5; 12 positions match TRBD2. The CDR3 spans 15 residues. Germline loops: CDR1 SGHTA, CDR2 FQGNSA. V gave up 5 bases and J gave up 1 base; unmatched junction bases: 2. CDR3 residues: CASSRGLAGQETQYF. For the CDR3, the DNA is TGTGCCAGCAGCCGGGGACTAGCGGGCCAAGAGACCCAGTACTTC.

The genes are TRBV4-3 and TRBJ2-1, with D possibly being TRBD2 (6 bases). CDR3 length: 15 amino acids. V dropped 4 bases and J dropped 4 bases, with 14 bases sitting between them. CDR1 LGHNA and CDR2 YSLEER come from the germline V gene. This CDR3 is CASSLGGADYNEQFF. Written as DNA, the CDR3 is TGCGCCAGCAGCCTCGGGGGAGCGGATTACAATGAGCAGTTCTTC.

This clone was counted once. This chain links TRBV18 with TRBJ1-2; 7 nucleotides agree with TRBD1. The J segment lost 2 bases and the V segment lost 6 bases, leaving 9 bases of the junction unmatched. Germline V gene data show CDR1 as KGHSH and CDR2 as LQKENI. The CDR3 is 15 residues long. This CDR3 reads CASSPTPGQNYGYTF. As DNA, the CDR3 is TGTGCCAGCTCTCCAACCCCGGGACAGAACTATGGCTACACCTTC.